The 31 T cell receptor beta chains in this list originate from one sample, sequenced in a study of blood T cell repertoires in COVID-19. Assay: immunoSEQ multiplex PCR; the TCRdb copy retains only in-frame clones and omits some. The profile covers 65,000 or so clones, with approximately 78% appearing a single time and under 15% taken by the ten largest. The sequencing input was peripheral blood. The receptors derive from a man older than 75 with acute or convalescent COVID-19.

This chain uses TRBV2 with TRBJ1-2, with a tentative D call TRBD1 (6 bases). V gave up 8 bases and J gave up 6 bases, with 19 bases separating them. Germline V gene sequence: CDR1 SNHLY, CDR2 FYNNEI. CDR3 length: 14 residues. The CDR3 sequence is CASHRVNGVDGYTF. The DNA for the CDR3 is TGTGCCAGCCACAGGGTTAACGGGGTGGATGGCTACACCTTC.

This clone was counted only a few times. The V call is TRBV21-1, the J call TRBJ2-3; whether TRBD2, the table's D call, matches the DNA was not checked. TRBV21-1 is reported as a pseudogene. The CDR3 runs to 16 residues. The CDR3 nucleotides are TGTGCCAGCAGCGAACTAGCGGGGGGGCTTGGAGATACGCAGTATTTT. It specifies CASSELAGGLGDTQYF.

The chain joins TRBV5-1 to TRBJ1-3; 8 bases line up with TRBD1. The CDR3 totals 16 residues. V dropped 2 bases and J dropped 2; count of bases not matched to a gene: 6. CDR1 SGHRS and CDR2 YFSETQ come from the germline V gene. CDR3 loop: CASSFRTGMAGNTIYF. The DNA of the CDR3 is TGCGCCAGCAGCTTTCGGACAGGGATGGCTGGAAACACCATATATTTT. Full variable domain (missing parts from reference TRBV5-1 and TRBJ1-3): KAGVTQTPRYLIKTRGQQVTLSCSPISGHRSVSWYQQTPGQGLQFLFEYFSETQRNKGNFPGRFSGRQFSNSRSEMNVSTLELGDSALYLCASSFRTGMAGNTIYFGEGSWLTVV.

This clone was detected a few times. J is TRBJ1-2 and V is TRBV6-4; no reliable D call. Trimming pared 2 bases from V and 2 bases from J, leaving 9 bases between. CDR1 is MRHNA and CDR2 is SNTAGT in the germline V gene. This CDR3 contains 14 residues. The CDR3 region is CASSDGHRNYGYTF. CDR3 in DNA: TGTGCCAGCAGTGACGGGCACCGCAACTATGGCTACACCTTC.

The J gene is TRBJ2-1, the V gene TRBV24-1, with a tentative D call TRBD1 (5 bases). Trimming took 1 base from V and 8 from J, leaving 8 bases between them. The length of the CDR3 is 13 residues. Germline CDR1 KGHDR, CDR2 SFDVKD. DNA for the CDR3: TGTGCCACCAGTGATTTAAGGGGCTATGAGCAGTTCTTC. It yields the protein CATSDLRGYEQFF.

The chain carries TRBV5-1 and TRBJ2-3; 9 bases map to TRBD2. CDR3 length: 18 residues. J lost 2 bases, V lost 4 bases, and 14 bases had no gene match. Germline assignment: CDR1 SGHRS and CDR2 YFSETQ. The CDR3 DNA follows: TGCGCCAGCAGCCTCCATTCCCCGACTAGCGGTTCCACAGATACGCAGTATTTT. Residues: CASSLHSPTSGSTDTQYF.

The chain carries TRBV7-9 and TRBJ1-1; 8 nucleotides align to TRBD1. The CDR3 sequence is 15 residues long. CDR1 SEHNR and CDR2 FQNEAQ come from the germline V gene (reference sequence). Trimming cost V 3 bases and J 8 bases; bases outside gene matches: 11. The CDR3 spells CASSFWTGTNREAFF. Here the CDR3 DNA reads TGTGCCAGCAGCTTCTGGACAGGGACAAACAGGGAAGCTTTCTTT.

CDR3 DNA sequence: TGTGCCAGCAGCTCGGGACAGAGTCTTGAAGCTTTCTTT. Translated, it gives CASSSGQSLEAFF. The V call is TRBV11-2, the J call TRBJ1-1; 7 bases map to TRBD1. V dropped 4 bases and J dropped 7; count of bases not matched to a gene: 6. Germline V gene lookup returns CDR1 SGHAT and CDR2 FQNNGV. The CDR3 consists of 13 residues.

The chain couples TRBV10-3 to TRBJ2-3; 9 bases align to TRBD1. Trimming removed 6 bases from V and 4 bases from J; junction bases left unmatched: 5. Germline CDR1 reads ENHRY; CDR2 reads SYGVKD. There are 14 residues in the CDR3. CDR3 nucleotide sequence: TGTGCCATCAGCACAACAGGGGGCCCAGATACGCAGTATTTT. Translating gives CAISTTGGPDTQYF.

This clone was seen a handful of times. The V call is TRBV7-8, the J call TRBJ1-2; D unclear. Between the trimmed V and J ends, which lost 2 bases and 3 bases, there was a span of 16 bases. The CDR3 extends over 16 amino acids. Germline CDR1 and CDR2: SGHVS and FQNEAQ. The CDR3 nucleotides read TGTGCCAGCAGCTTACGTTCTGAGCGTTCTGACTATGGCTACACCTTC. Translating it yields CASSLRSERSDYGYTF.

This chain joins TRBV6-5 and TRBJ2-1; D might be TRBD2 (6 bases). Between the trimmed V and J ends, which lost 2 bases and 10 bases, there was a span of 9 bases. This CDR3 is 12 amino acids long. Germline CDR1 is MNHEY and CDR2 is SVGAGI. Here the CDR3 reads CASSYGREEQFF. The CDR3 DNA follows: TGTGCCAGCAGTTACGGGCGGGAAGAGCAGTTCTTC.

A single count supports this clone. V usage is TRBV5-5 and J usage is TRBJ1-4; weak D call: TRBD1 (5 bases). CDR1 is SGHKS, CDR2 YYEKEE, per germline (reference sequence). Trimming stripped 3 bases from V and 8 bases from J, with 11 bases between. This CDR3 spans 13 amino acids. CDR3 bases: TGTGCCAGCAGCTGGGAGGACACGGAAAAACTGTTTTTT. Translating gives CASSWEDTEKLFF.

This chain uses TRBV5-5 with TRBJ1-5; 7 positions agree with TRBD1. This CDR3 has 15 amino acids. Germline CDR1 is SGHKS and CDR2 is YYEKEE (reference sequence). V was pared by 4 bases and J by 0 bases, with 4 bases of the junction left unmatched. CDR3 loop: CASSLGQLSNQPQHF. CDR3 DNA: TGTGCCAGCAGCCTGGGACAGCTTAGCAATCAGCCCCAGCATTTT.

The V gene is TRBV7-6, the J gene TRBJ1-3; TRBD1 agrees at 9 bases. The ends lost 2 bases at V and 2 bases at J; junction bases unmatched: 1. This CDR3 region has 15 residues. The germline CDR1 and CDR2 sequences are SGHVS and FNYEAQ. The CDR3 is CASSLRTGAGNTIYF. CDR3 sequence (DNA): TGTGCCAGCAGCTTAAGGACAGGGGCTGGAAACACCATATATTTT.

The genes are TRBV9 and TRBJ2-5, with D tentatively TRBD2 (6 bases). Germline V CDR1 and CDR2: SGDLS, YYNGEE. Trimming pared 2 bases from V and 1 base from J, leaving 12 bases between. CDR3 size: 15 residues. CDR3 DNA sequence: TGTGCCAGCAGCGTCAGCGGGCCTCCCCAAGAGACCCAGTACTTC. This codes for CASSVSGPPQETQYF.

The chain combines TRBV3-1 (or the pseudogene TRBV3-2) with TRBJ2-5; TRBD2 is a possible D gene (5 bases). The CDR3 spans 13 residues. Trimming pared 0 bases from V and 10 bases from J, leaving 12 bases between. Germline V gene data show CDR1 as LGHDT and CDR2 as YNNKEL (reference sequence). DNA for the CDR3: TGTGCCAGCAGCCAAGATCATGATCGGGGCCAGTACTTC. Residues: CASSQDHDRGQYF.

The rearrangement uses TRBV5-6 and TRBJ2-1, with 7 bases matching TRBD2. The germline CDR1 and CDR2 sequences are SGHDT and YYEEEE. J gave up 7 bases and V 4 bases, and 8 bases lay outside the gene matches. The CDR3 runs 14 residues. The DNA for the CDR3 is TGTGCCAGCAGCCTGCCACGGGGAGGGAATGAGCAGTTCTTC. Its protein product is CASSLPRGGNEQFF.

This clone turned up a few times. This sequence joins TRBV28 and TRBJ2-3; 9 positions match TRBD1. J lost 13 bases, V lost 1 base, and 6 bases had no gene match. Germline-derived CDR1 and CDR2 are MDHEN and SYDVKM. This CDR3 is 13 amino acids long. The CDR3: CASSLFGTGYEYF. Here the CDR3 DNA reads TGTGCCAGCAGTTTATTTGGGACAGGGTACGAGTATTTT.

This chain links TRBV6-5 with TRBJ1-2, with unresolved D. The germline V gene encodes CDR1 MNHEY and CDR2 SVGAGI. Trimming removed 4 bases from V and 4 bases from J, with 10 bases in between. This CDR3 contains 13 residues. The CDR3 DNA follows: TGTGCCAGCAGTTTGGAGGGAGGCTATGGCTACACCTTC. Encoded protein: CASSLEGGYGYTF.

This sequence joins TRBV7-8 and TRBJ1-2; D call uncertain. The CDR3 has 18 amino acids. Germline CDR1 reads SGHVS; CDR2 reads FQNEAQ. Trimming took 2 bases from V and 2 from J, leaving 21 bases between them. Here the CDR3 DNA reads TGTGCCAGCAGCTTAAGAGTTCGCCCGGAGCAATTCAACTATGGCTACACCTTC. It translates to CASSLRVRPEQFNYGYTF.

The chain combines TRBV20-1 with TRBJ2-7, with a weak D call TRBD1 (5 bases). This CDR3 has 12 residues. V was cut by 3 bases and J by 5 bases, with 11 bases left in between. The germline V gene encodes CDR1 DFQATT and CDR2 SNEGSKA (reference sequence). The CDR3, as DNA: TGCAGTGCTAGTAAGGGGCCCGACGAGCAGTACTTC. As protein: CSASKGPDEQYF.

The genes are TRBV18 and TRBJ1-6; no clear D gene. This CDR3 has 15 amino acids. Trimming took off 0 bases at V and 3 bases at J, with 6 bases between the two ends. Germline CDR1 and CDR2: KGHSH and LQKENI. Written as DNA, the CDR3 is TGTGCCAGCTCACCACCGTCCGGCTATAATTCACCCCTCCACTTT. It yields the protein CASSPPSGYNSPLHF.

V usage is TRBV6-5 and J usage is TRBJ1-5; perhaps TRBD1 as D (6 bases). V lost 7 bases, J lost 4 bases, and 14 bases lay in between. Germline CDR1 and CDR2: MNHEY and SVGAGI. This CDR3 is 14 amino acids long. This CDR3 is CASIRGQTNQPQHF. Here the CDR3 DNA reads TGTGCCAGCATCAGAGGACAGACGAATCAGCCCCAGCATTTT.

The chain carries TRBV5-4 and TRBJ2-7; 9 bases match TRBD1. CDR3 length: 13 amino acids. V dropped 4 bases and J dropped 6; count of bases not matched to a gene: 5. Germline V lookup: CDR1 SGHNT, CDR2 YYREEE (reference sequence). The DNA for the CDR3 is TGTGCCAGCAGCAGGGACAGGGTCGGCGAGCAGTACTTC. This codes for CASSRDRVGEQYF. Using reference TRBV5-4 and TRBJ2-7 for the parts outside the CDR3, the full variable domain is ETGVTQSPTHLIKTRGQQVTLRCSSQSGHNTVSWYQQALGQGPQFIFQYYREEENGRGNFPPRFSGLQFPNYSSELNVNALELDDSALYLCASSRDRVGEQYFGPGTRLTVT.

This rearrangement joins TRBV7-2 to TRBJ2-3; tentatively, D is TRBD2 (5 bases). V lost 5 bases, J lost 8 bases, and 14 bases lay in between. The CDR3 totals 13 residues. CDR1 and CDR2 (germline): SGHTA, FQGNSA. CDR3 in DNA: TGTGCCAGCAGCCCCAGGACTCTTCTTACGCAGTATTTT. Residues: CASSPRTLLTQYF.

The rearrangement joins TRBV6-2 or TRBV6-3 to TRBJ2-5, with 7 bases fitting TRBD1. CDR3 length equals 16 residues. Unmatched junction bases numbered 8, after V lost 2 bases and J lost 2 bases. Germline CDR1 and CDR2: MNHEY and SVGEGT. This chain's CDR3 is CASSYARGQSQETQYF. The CDR3 bases are TGTGCCAGCAGTTACGCCAGGGGACAGAGTCAAGAGACCCAGTACTTC.

The rearrangement links TRBV2 to TRBJ2-7; 9 nucleotides align to TRBD1. With 4 bases clipped from V and 2 bases from J, the junction kept 6 bases outside the gene matches. This CDR3 contains 15 residues. CDR1 is SNHLY and CDR2 is FYNNEI in the germline V gene. The CDR3 nucleotides read TGTGCCAGCAGTGTACAGGGGGCCGTGACCTACGAGCAGTACTTC. This translates into CASSVQGAVTYEQYF.

J is TRBJ1-2 and V is TRBV2; 9 bases match TRBD1. The germline CDR1 and CDR2 sequences are SNHLY and FYNNEI. The CDR3 has 16 residues. With 5 bases clipped from V and 5 bases from J, the junction kept 12 bases outside the gene matches. The chain's CDR3 is CASSLNPAGTGYGYTF. The CDR3 nucleotides are TGTGCCAGCAGTTTAAACCCGGCCGGGACAGGGTATGGCTACACCTTC. Complete variable domain (other parts from reference TRBV2 and TRBJ1-2): EPEVTQTPSHQVTQMGQEVILRCVPISNHLYFYWYRQILGQKVEFLVSFYNNEISEKSEIFDDQFSVERPDGSNFTLKIRSTKLEDSAMYFCASSLNPAGTGYGYTFGSGTRLTVV.

This clone has just a few counts. The chain links TRBV4-1 to TRBJ2-2, with 10 bases matching TRBD2. Trimming removed 1 base from V and 7 bases from J; junction bases left unmatched: 15. This CDR3 has 19 amino acids. From germline, CDR1 is MGHRA and CDR2 YSYEKL. The CDR3 loop is CASSQVVLAGAKYDGELFF. CDR3 DNA sequence: TGCGCCAGCAGCCAAGTGGTTCTAGCGGGGGCTAAGTACGACGGGGAGCTGTTTTTT.

The gene calls are TRBV5-8 and TRBJ1-3, with 7 positions matching TRBD1. Germline V lookup: CDR1 SGHTS, CDR2 YDEGEE. Trimming cost V 3 bases and J 0 bases; bases outside gene matches: 6. This CDR3 spans 16 amino acids. The CDR3 region is CASSSGQIYSGNTIYF. CDR3 DNA sequence: TGTGCCAGCAGCTCGGGACAGATATACTCTGGAAACACCATATATTTT.

The J gene is TRBJ1-2, the V gene TRBV7-2; 7 bases fit TRBD1. With 5 bases clipped from V and 8 bases from J, the junction kept 17 bases outside the gene matches. From germline, CDR1 is SGHTA and CDR2 FQGNSA. The CDR3 totals 16 residues. This chain's CDR3 is CASSKRQGSAFGGYTF. The CDR3, as DNA: TGTGCCAGCAGCAAAAGACAGGGCTCTGCCTTTGGAGGCTACACCTTC.